These 13 T cell receptor beta chains came from one sample sequenced in a study of cytomegalovirus exposure and HLA in healthy donors. The table came from immunoSEQ multiplex PCR; TCRdb's copy has only in-frame clones and leaves some out. This sample has some 130,000 clones; roughly nine tenths occur once, and the top ten carry 0.95% to 1.5%. Sequenced material: PBMCs. The receptors were sampled from a woman between 18 and 29 years old in good health and CMV-seronegative.

The rearrangement joins TRBV19 to TRBJ1-5; 9 bases line up with TRBD1. J lost 6 bases, V lost 6 bases, and 9 bases had no gene match. Germline loops: CDR1 LNHDA, CDR2 SQIVND (reference sequence). There are 15 residues in the CDR3. The CDR3 DNA reads as TGTGCCAGTAGGACCGGGACAGGGAATTTTCAGCCCCAGCATTTT. The encoded protein is CASRTGTGNFQPQHF.

CDR3 coding DNA: TGTGCCAGCAGTACGGAGTACTACGAGCAGTACTTC. This codes for CASSTEYYEQYF. The chain is built from TRBV6-1 and TRBJ2-7; D not resolved. CDR3 length: 12 amino acids. V dropped 5 bases and J dropped 3 bases, with 8 bases sitting between them. CDR1 and CDR2 from the germline V gene are MNHNS and SASEGT.

V usage is TRBV5-4 and J usage is TRBJ2-7; no clear D. CDR1 is SGHNT, CDR2 YYREEE, per germline (reference sequence). This CDR3 region has 17 residues. Trimming removed 0 bases from V and 5 bases from J, with 21 bases in between. This CDR3 reads CASSLAGTAGYIHEQYF. CDR3 coding DNA: TGTGCCAGCAGCTTGGCAGGTACGGCAGGCTATATTCACGAGCAGTACTTC. Filled out from reference TRBV5-4 and TRBJ2-7, the complete variable domain reads ETGVTQSPTHLIKTRGQQVTLRCSSQSGHNTVSWYQQALGQGPQFIFQYYREEENGRGNFPPRFSGLQFPNYSSELNVNALELDDSALYLCASSLAGTAGYIHEQYFGPGTRLTVT.

The chain combines TRBV5-6 with TRBJ1-2; D not resolved. Trimming cost V 3 bases and J 3 bases, with 6 bases left between them. Germline CDR1 reads SGHDT; CDR2 reads YYEEEE. CDR3 length equals 12 residues. CDR3 bases: TGTGCCAGCAGCTCAGGTTACTATGGCTACACCTTC. Protein: CASSSGYYGYTF.

The V and J genes are TRBV10-1 and TRBJ2-1; 11 nucleotides match TRBD2. Trimming at V came to 6 bases and at J to 3 bases, leaving 4 bases not matched to a gene. Germline V gives CDR1 WNHNN, CDR2 SYGVQD (reference sequence). The CDR3 is 15 residues long. CDR3 sequence: CASSKTSGGYNEQFF. The CDR3 DNA sequence: TGCGCCAGCAGCAAAACTAGCGGGGGCTACAATGAGCAGTTCTTC.

V is TRBV7-9 and J is TRBJ2-1; no firm D call. CDR3 length: 12 amino acids. Germline V gene sequence: CDR1 SEHNR, CDR2 FQNEAQ (reference sequence). V lost 7 bases to trimming and J lost 10 bases, with 14 bases between them. CDR3: CASTTQPWEQFF. CDR3 DNA: TGTGCCAGCACCACACAGCCATGGGAGCAGTTCTTC.

Only one count was recorded for this clone. CDR3 nucleotide sequence: TGTGCCAGCAGTGACCTAGCGGGGGGGTACAATGAGCAGTTCTTC. This sequence encodes CASSDLAGGYNEQFF. The genes are TRBV7-3 and TRBJ2-1, with 12 bases fitting TRBD2. Germline CDR1 SGHTA, CDR2 FQGTGA. V was pared by 6 bases and J by 4 bases, with 4 bases of the junction left unmatched. This CDR3 region has 15 residues.

The rearrangement joins TRBV19 to TRBJ2-7; 7 bases align to TRBD1. V lost 1 base, J lost 7 bases, and 13 bases stayed unmatched. Germline CDR1 is LNHDA and CDR2 is SQIVND (reference sequence). CDR3 length: 16 residues. CDR3: CASSIVSAQGSREQYF. For the CDR3, the DNA is TGTGCCAGTAGTATAGTTTCCGCACAGGGGTCTCGAGAGCAGTACTTC.

V and J are TRBV5-6 and TRBJ1-5; TRBD1 might be the D (6 bases). CDR1 is SGHDT and CDR2 is YYEEEE in the germline V gene. V lost 4 bases to trimming and J lost 7 bases, with 9 bases between them. This CDR3 contains 12 residues. As DNA, the CDR3 is TGTGCCAGCAGCCAGGGGAAGCAGCCCCAGCATTTT. Translation gives CASSQGKQPQHF. Looking up the rest from reference TRBV5-6 and TRBJ1-5 gives the full variable domain: DAGVTQSPTHLIKTRGQQVTLRCSPKSGHDTVSWYQQALGQGPQFIFQYYEEEERQRGNFPDRFSGHQFPNYSSELNVNALLLGDSALYLCASSQGKQPQHFGDGTRLSIL.

V is TRBV18 and J is TRBJ1-2; 9 bases are a match to TRBD1. The CDR3 contains 15 residues. Germline values: CDR1 KGHSH, CDR2 LQKENI. Trimming cost V 3 bases and J 4 bases; bases outside gene matches: 6. The CDR3 loop reads CASSPGTGSVYGYTF. CDR3 nucleotides: TGTGCCAGCTCACCGGGGACAGGGTCAGTCTATGGCTACACCTTC.

The chain is built from TRBV11-2 and TRBJ2-7, with 8 bases lining up with TRBD2. V was clipped by 5 bases and J by 0 bases; unmatched bases: 6. Germline CDR1 reads SGHAT; CDR2 reads FQNNGV. The CDR3 runs to 15 residues. The CDR3 region is CASSLSSGRSYEQYF. The DNA of the CDR3 is TGTGCCAGCAGCCTCTCTAGCGGGCGCTCCTACGAGCAGTACTTC.

V usage is TRBV15 and J usage is TRBJ1-1; D is unresolved. CDR1 is LNHNV, CDR2 YYDKDF, per germline (reference sequence). The CDR3 has 13 residues. V was clipped by 4 bases and J by 12 bases, with 18 bases between them. The CDR3 DNA follows: TGTGCCACCAGCACACTTCAAGAACTGCGAACTTTCTTT. Its translation is CATSTLQELRTFF.

The V and J genes are TRBV5-5 and TRBJ1-2; D is unresolved. V was pared by 2 bases and J by 4 bases, with 12 bases between. This CDR3 is 14 amino acids long. Germline CDR1 reads SGHKS; CDR2 reads YYEKEE (reference sequence). The CDR3 nucleotides read TGTGCCAGCAGCTTTCCCAGGCTGAGCTATGGCTACACCTTC. This translates into CASSFPRLSYGYTF.